The clone carrying this TCR beta chain was picked up many times. Its antigen is currently unknown. These data belong to a study of T cells after yellow fever vaccination. MiXCR was run by TCRdb on the 5' RACE reads, yielding one entry per CDR3 protein. The table shows 350,000 to 450,000 distinct CDR3 sequences, with 6.2% occurring only once. The CDR3 is made up of 15 amino acids. J gave up 2 bases and V 7 bases, and 1 base lay outside the gene matches. Germline V gene data show CDR1 as SGHRS and CDR2 as YFSETQ. Regarding the study as a whole: Researchers cautioned that FACS-sorted repertoires could harbor abundant clonotypes contaminating from the bulk population.

This material consisted of PBMCs, taken 5 days after the yellow fever booster vaccination. The chain carries TRBV5-1 and TRBJ2-2; 14 bases agree with TRBD2. This receptor was taken from a man aged 25-45 years who received the YFV17D yellow fever vaccine. This CDR3 is CASGLAGGNTGELFF. The CDR3 DNA reads TGCGCCAGCGGACTAGCGGGAGGCAACACCGGGGAGCTGTTTTTT.